These 17 T cell receptor beta chains were sequenced from one sample in a study of cytomegalovirus exposure and HLA in healthy donors. Primers: 60 Vbeta forward and 13 Jbeta reverse. TCRdb's table, derived via immunoSEQ multiplex PCR, lists solely in-frame clones and lacks some. Among roughly 100,000 clones listed, 65% to 90% were seen once. The source material was PBMCs. These receptors originate from a man aged 30 to 39 in good health and CMV-seropositive.

About this clone: At the DNA level, this CDR3 is encoded by other sequences in the same sample as well. The V and J genes are TRBV5-1 and TRBJ1-6; possibly TRBD1 for D (6 bases). Germline V lookup: CDR1 SGHRS, CDR2 YFSETQ. The CDR3 has 14 amino acids. Trimming took off 0 bases at V and 10 bases at J, with 11 bases between the two ends. The CDR3 region has the DNA TGCGCCAGCAGCTTGGGTCAGGGGAACTCACCCCTCCACTTT. This codes for CASSLGQGNSPLHF.

This clone has more than one count but fewer than ten. The chain recombines TRBV5-4 with TRBJ1-2; TRBD1 agrees at 7 bases. This CDR3 is 15 amino acids long. The ends lost 4 bases at V and 0 bases at J; junction bases unmatched: 6. The V gene's germline CDR1 is SGHNT and CDR2 YYREEE (reference sequence). CDR3 bases: TGTGCCAGCAGCGCGACAGGGCCTCCTAACTATGGCTACACCTTC. It yields the protein CASSATGPPNYGYTF. The entire variable domain, with the rest obtained from reference TRBV5-4 and TRBJ1-2, is as follows: ETGVTQSPTHLIKTRGQQVTLRCSSQSGHNTVSWYQQALGQGPQFIFQYYREEENGRGNFPPRFSGLQFPNYSSELNVNALELDDSALYLCASSATGPPNYGYTFGSGTRLTVV.

This sequence joins TRBV5-6 and TRBJ2-6; maybe TRBD1 (6 bases). V was trimmed by 7 bases and J by 0 bases, leaving 17 bases between them. CDR1 and CDR2 (germline): SGHDT, YYEEEE. This CDR3 is built from 17 residues. The CDR3 region is CASARRTVSSGANVLTF. In DNA form, the CDR3 reads TGTGCCAGCGCCCGTAGGACAGTAAGCTCTGGGGCCAACGTCCTGACTTTC.

V usage is TRBV13 and J usage is TRBJ2-5; weak D call: TRBD2 (6 bases). CDR3 length: 16 residues. V was clipped by 1 base and J by 7 bases, with 19 bases between them. The germline CDR1 and CDR2 sequences are PRHDT and FYEKMQ (reference sequence). DNA for the CDR3: TGTGCCAGCAGCTTAGCTCCAGGTGGGAGGCATGGGACCCAGTACTTC. Amino acid sequence: CASSLAPGGRHGTQYF.

This chain joins TRBV2 and TRBJ2-5, with 9 bases lining up with TRBD2. The DNA end lines up better with TRBJ2-7; the J call may be wrong. The CDR3 consists of 15 residues. The germline V gene encodes CDR1 SNHLY and CDR2 FYNNEI. CDR3 region: CASSVVAGASYEQYF. The CDR3 DNA is TGTGCCAGCAGTGTAGTAGCGGGGGCCTCCTACGAGCAGTACTTC.

This chain uses TRBV5-1 with TRBJ2-5; 7 bases align to TRBD1. The CDR3 runs to 14 residues. Germline V gene data show CDR1 as SGHRS and CDR2 as YFSETQ. V gave up 4 bases and J gave up 1 base; unmatched junction bases: 4. In DNA, the CDR3 is TGCGCCAGCAGCCTCCGGGACAGCCAAGAGACCCAGTACTTC. Its translation is CASSLRDSQETQYF.

With respect to this clone: Other DNA sequences in this sample translate to the same CDR3. The chain is built from TRBV5-4 and TRBJ1-1, with 7 nucleotides matching TRBD1. Germline V CDR1 and CDR2: SGHNT, YYREEE (reference sequence). This CDR3 contains 15 residues. V trimming: 5 bases; J trimming: 3 bases; junction bases outside the gene matches: 10. The CDR3: CASSLTDREDTEAFF. The CDR3 DNA follows: TGTGCCAGCAGTTTGACCGACAGGGAAGACACTGAAGCTTTCTTT.

This chain joins TRBV4-1 and TRBJ2-3; 10 nucleotides match TRBD2. Germline V gene sequence: CDR1 MGHRA, CDR2 YSYEKL. The V and J ends lost 4 bases and 7 bases, in that order; junction bases with no gene match: 14. The CDR3 loop spans 17 amino acids. CDR3: CASSLVGAGGLKNTQYF. CDR3 coding DNA: TGCGCCAGCAGCCTTGTGGGAGCGGGGGGGCTTAAAAATACGCAGTATTTT.

The gene calls are TRBV12-5 and TRBJ2-7; a weak D match, TRBD1 (6 bases). The CDR3 is made up of 14 amino acids. The V and J ends lost 4 bases and 3 bases respectively, with 13 bases between them. Germline loops: CDR1 LGHNT, CDR2 FRNRAP. The CDR3 nucleotides are TGTGCTAGTGGTTGGGGGACACGGCACTACGAGCAGTACTTC. This codes for CASGWGTRHYEQYF.

The CDR3 nucleotides read TGTGCCAGCAGCTTCGGGGACAGGCGGGGTGAAACCCAGTACTTC. Protein sequence: CASSFGDRRGETQYF. The chain combines TRBV6-5 with TRBJ2-5, with 8 bases fitting TRBD1. The CDR3 has 15 amino acids. J lost 8 bases, V lost 6 bases, and 14 bases had no gene match. Per germline, CDR1 MNHEY and CDR2 SVGAGI.

The gene calls are TRBV6-5 and TRBJ1-2; 9 positions match TRBD1. Germline-derived CDR1 and CDR2 are MNHEY and SVGAGI. The CDR3 runs to 13 residues. Unmatched junction bases numbered 6, after V lost 6 bases and J lost 7 bases. The CDR3 DNA is TGTGCCAGCAGACGACAGGGGGGAAGTGGCTACACCTTC. It codes for CASRRQGGSGYTF.

V and J are TRBV19 and TRBJ1-1, with TRBD1 matching 7 bases. The ends lost 1 base at V and 9 bases at J; junction bases unmatched: 5. Germline V gene sequence: CDR1 LNHDA, CDR2 SQIVND (reference sequence). The CDR3 spans 13 residues. The chain's CDR3 is CASSIGRDRQAFF. The CDR3 coding sequence is TGTGCCAGTAGTATAGGTCGGGACAGACAAGCTTTCTTT.

The chain has TRBV4-1 and TRBJ1-5; TRBD1 might be the D (6 bases). V shed 5 bases and J shed 2 bases, with 13 bases lying between them. This CDR3 is 15 amino acids long. Germline V lookup: CDR1 MGHRA, CDR2 YSYEKL. The chain's CDR3 is CASSKYREGNQPQHF. CDR3 DNA sequence: TGCGCCAGCAGCAAATACAGGGAAGGCAATCAGCCCCAGCATTTT.

The rearrangement uses TRBV7-2 and TRBJ2-5; the D is unclear. The germline V gene encodes CDR1 SGHTA and CDR2 FQGNSA. There are 12 residues in the CDR3. Between the trimmed V and J ends, which lost 5 bases and 5 bases, there was a span of 9 bases. CDR3 sequence: CASSTLRETQYF. The CDR3 DNA reads TGTGCCAGCAGCACTCTTCGGGAGACCCAGTACTTC.

V is TRBV5-1 and J is TRBJ1-5; D is possibly TRBD1 (6 bases). Germline CDR1 is SGHRS and CDR2 is YFSETQ. There are 14 residues in the CDR3. V lost 4 bases and J lost 3, with 11 bases in between. Here the CDR3 reads CASSLGTINQPQHF. The CDR3 bases are TGCGCCAGCAGCCTAGGGACAATCAATCAGCCCCAGCATTTT. Using reference TRBV5-1 and TRBJ1-5 for the parts outside the CDR3, the full variable domain is KAGVTQTPRYLIKTRGQQVTLSCSPISGHRSVSWYQQTPGQGLQFLFEYFSETQRNKGNFPGRFSGRQFSNSRSEMNVSTLELGDSALYLCASSLGTINQPQHFGDGTRLSIL.

The rearrangement joins TRBV2 to TRBJ2-7; no firm D call. Between the trimmed V and J ends, which lost 6 bases and 7 bases, there was a span of 19 bases. This CDR3 is built from 14 residues. Germline CDR1 reads SNHLY; CDR2 reads FYNNEI. The CDR3 sequence is CASSDVVVAVEQYF. In nucleotides, the CDR3 is TGTGCCAGCAGCGATGTCGTCGTGGCCGTTGAGCAGTACTTC.

This clone was seen only a few times. The chain employs TRBV5-1 and TRBJ2-3; 9 nucleotides agree with TRBD2. CDR3 length: 15 amino acids. CDR1 is SGHRS, CDR2 YFSETQ, per germline. With 0 bases clipped from V and 1 base from J, the junction kept 0 bases outside the gene matches. This CDR3 reads CASSLVAGGTDTQYF. CDR3 coding DNA: TGCGCCAGCAGCTTGGTAGCGGGGGGCACAGATACGCAGTATTTT.